This is a list of T cell receptor beta chains from one sample in a study of T cell responses to AZD1222 COVID-19 vaccine. TCRdb's copy holds only in-frame clones and misses some; the assay was immunoSEQ multiplex PCR. The table lists around 150,000 clones, roughly 90% of them singletons. The sample was peripheral blood, taken on day 0 of AZD1222 vaccination. These TCRs come from an adult in good health. CDR3s include the opening cysteine and the closing phenylalanine or tryptophan.

V gene	J gene	CDR3 protein
TRBV27	TRBJ1-5	CASSQKFQSDRNNQPQHF
TRBV20-1	TRBJ2-1	CSARKGNEQFF
TRBV30	TRBJ1-4	CAWSVGAANEKLFF
TRBV6-5	TRBJ1-3	CASTQFILSGNTIYF
TRBV9	TRBJ2-3	CASNLGQGVFTDTQYF
TRBV6-1	TRBJ2-2	CASSEEAGAANTGELFF
TRBV19	TRBJ2-7	CASSPRSSPVDEQYF
TRBV28	TRBJ2-1	CASSPPWEGAGEQFF
TRBV30	TRBJ1-2	CAWSRDSTNYGYTF
TRBV18	TRBJ1-5	CASSPRQGLNQPQHF
TRBV6-2/TRBV6-3	TRBJ1-5	CASSYWTDNQPQHF
TRBV7-2	TRBJ1-2	CASSSGAGHYGYTF
TRBV6-5	TRBJ1-1	CAGVPGQSLAEAFF
TRBV9	TRBJ2-2	CASSAGTGGVPGELFF
TRBV11-1	TRBJ2-1	CASSLFARGNEQFF
TRBV11-3	TRBJ1-1	CASNPRDCPRNTEAFF
TRBV5-1	TRBJ2-3	CASSLGSPDTQYF
TRBV6-4	TRBJ2-3	CASTQKSGSTDTQYF
TRBV14	TRBJ1-1	CASSHPTGVNTEAFF
TRBV4-3	TRBJ2-3	CASSQDLAGTQYF
TRBV9	TRBJ2-3	CASSLTSSGTDTQYF
TRBV27	TRBJ1-1	CASSFRPLNTEAFF
TRBV19	TRBJ1-5	CASSMGQSSHNQPQHF
TRBV27	TRBJ1-2	CASSLQGRANYGYTF
TRBV7-9	TRBJ2-3	CASSTHSGQGGDTQYF
TRBV7-2	TRBJ2-7	CASSPQFLSSYEQYF
TRBV7-9	TRBJ2-3	CASTNGLPGDTQYF
TRBV5-1	TRBJ2-2	CASSLPGQRTGELFF
TRBV13	TRBJ2-7	CASSPPIGGSYEQYF
TRBV11-3	TRBJ1-1	CASSFGPGTEAFF
TRBV5-1	TRBJ2-3	CASSAGALSTTDTQYF
TRBV4-1	TRBJ2-3	CASSQLRPQDTQYF
TRBV2	TRBJ1-2	CASSDLYYGYTF
TRBV9	TRBJ1-1	CASSGDRVNTEAFF
TRBV23-1	TRBJ2-7	CASTPGSQTYEQYF
TRBV5-4	TRBJ1-4	CASSSPNEKLFF
TRBV5-1	TRBJ1-4	CASSLGQGLGEKLFF
TRBV11-3	TRBJ2-7	CASSLGGRNKREQYF
TRBV5-1	TRBJ1-4	CASSPPDRINEKLFF
TRBV7-2	TRBJ1-6	CASSVDNASPLHF
TRBV10-3	TRBJ2-3	CAISGDSPTDTQYF
TRBV24-1	TRBJ1-5	CAPGTGALNQPQHF
TRBV9	TRBJ2-1	CASSVTSGRGSSYNEQFF
TRBV3-1/TRBV3-2	TRBJ1-1	CASSAGQGVSEAFF
TRBV21-1	TRBJ2-5	CASSHHGGYF
TRBV11-2	TRBJ2-2	CASTAASGQTGELFF
TRBV6-5	TRBJ1-5	CASRQPAGGSQPQHF
TRBV19	TRBJ2-3	CASSTLAGVADTQYF
TRBV27	TRBJ1-2	CASSSRGGGYTF
TRBV5-5	TRBJ1-5	CASSPRSNQPQHF
TRBV27	TRBJ2-5	CASRPQGRETQYF
TRBV3-1/TRBV3-2	TRBJ1-2	CASSHPPGGGGGYTF
TRBV19	TRBJ1-2	CASYYGRDPGIYGYTF
TRBV4-3	TRBJ2-1	CASSQDDPRLAGASNEQFF
TRBV7-2	TRBJ1-2	CASTRQDYGYTF
TRBV7-2	TRBJ2-2	CASSLGGTAGELFF
TRBV5-6	TRBJ1-1	CASSLFRPRGATFF
TRBV6-5	TRBJ1-1	CASSYSIVRVDTEAFF
TRBV7-9	TRBJ2-7	CASSPGGSSRYEQYF
TRBV27	TRBJ2-5	CASSSTLQETQYF